This T cell receptor (beta chain) was profiled in a study of human T cells and chemical hapten exposure. As for the study in general: Diphenylcyclopropenone, dosed weekly to the scalp, was given to patients throughout the approximately 25-week study. Once 0.01% DPC had been applied to the upper back by patch test, readings were taken at 6 days. Study observations and caveats: TCRs at a frequency above 1 in 1000 stayed unchanged with DPC sensitization.

Time point meaning: patch test 3, about 24 weeks after DPC sensitization. Indicated treatment: therapeutic diphenylcyclopropenone sensitization with weekly scalp DPC. TCRdb reanalysed the RACE reads using MiXCR and keeps one entry per CDR3 protein. Of 180,000 or so distinct CDR3 sequences in the sample, around a quarter were seen once. This clonotype was detected ten times or more. What it binds is unknown. The CDR3 has 15 amino acids. Per germline, CDR1 SEHNR and CDR2 FQNEAQ (reference sequence). Trimming cost V 5 bases and J 0 bases, with 14 bases left between them. This rearrangement joins TRBV7-9 to TRBJ2-7, with D possibly being TRBD1 (5 bases). The source of this sequence is a woman in her thirties or forties with alopecia areata. Some clones in this sample may be carry-over from other donors' samples. Sequenced here: whole blood, sampled in connection with sensitization to the hapten diphenylcyclopropenone (DPC). As DNA, the CDR3 is TGTGCCAGCAGCCATCGACAGACCCTCTCCTACGAGCAGTACTTC. As protein: CASSHRQTLSYEQYF.